Each of the 31 T cell receptor beta chains below was sequenced from the same sample in a study of T cell repertoires in cytomegalovirus infection. From the reads, TCRdb called clonotypes with MiXCR, one entry per CDR3 protein. Of tens of thousands of distinct CDR3 sequences in the sample, under 5% were seen once. The sequenced material came from PBMCs. The receptor source for this set is a human donor in good health (CMV status not recorded). Some clones in this sample may be carry-over from other donors' samples.

This clonotype was recorded at least ten times. The chain uses TRBV7-2 and TRBJ2-2, with D hard to call. Germline CDR1 reads SGHTA; CDR2 reads FQGNSA. This CDR3 is built from 15 residues. The ends were cut back, 1 base at V and 2 bases at J, with 8 bases in the middle. The CDR3 sequence is CASSLDRFNTGELFF. For the CDR3, the DNA is TGTGCCAGCAGCTTAGACAGATTTAACACCGGGGAGCTGTTTTTT.

Ten or more counts support this clonotype. Relative to the germline gene, one junction end is altered; a read error may explain this. V usage is TRBV7-2 and J usage is TRBJ2-1, with a tentative D call TRBD2 (6 bases). Germline loops: CDR1 SGHTA, CDR2 FQGNSA. CDR3 length: 15 amino acids. The CDR3 protein is CASSQGTMGGLQLSF. The CDR3 DNA sequence: TGTGCCAGCAGCCAAGGAACAATGGGAGGACTACAATTATCCTTC.

This clonotype was seen repeatedly, ten times or more. Mismatch with germline at one junction end may stem from a read error. The gene calls are TRBV7-9 and TRBJ2-7; TRBD1 might be the D (6 bases). Germline values: CDR1 SEHNR, CDR2 FQNEAQ (reference sequence). The length of the CDR3 is 12 residues. The CDR3 DNA sequence: TGTGCCAGCAGCGCCTCGGGACAAGACAAGAACTTC. Translated: CASSASGQDKNF.

This clonotype has more than one count but fewer than ten. This chain joins TRBV12-3 or TRBV12-4 and TRBJ1-6; unclear D gene. V lost 6 bases and J lost 2, with 11 bases in between. The CDR3 consists of 15 residues. In DNA form, the CDR3 reads TGTGCCAGCAGGCCCCCCGGTACCTATAATTCACCCCTCCACTTT. It encodes CASRPPGTYNSPLHF.

This clonotype has at least ten counts. The chain has TRBV7-2 and TRBJ2-7; D could derive from TRBD1 or TRBD2 (5 bases each). The germline CDR1 and CDR2 sequences are SGHTA and FQGNSA. Trimming took 5 bases from V and 1 from J, leaving 12 bases between them. CDR3 size: 14 residues. CDR3 in DNA: TGTGCCAGCAGCAATTGGGGGAGTTCCTACGAGCAGTACTTC. Protein sequence: CASSNWGSSYEQYF.

This clonotype was seen at least ten times. The V gene is TRBV7-2, the J gene TRBJ2-7, with 7 bases fitting TRBD1. V was clipped by 4 bases and J by 3 bases; unmatched bases: 9. The germline gives CDR1 SGHTA, CDR2 FQGNSA. The CDR3 has 15 residues. The CDR3 bases are TGTGCCAGCAGCTCCGTCCCAGGGGGAATCTACGAGCAGTACTTC. Translation gives CASSSVPGGIYEQYF.

This clonotype was observed at least ten times. The genes are TRBV7-9 and TRBJ1-2; 7 bases agree with TRBD1. The length of the CDR3 is 13 residues. With 4 bases clipped from V and 3 bases from J, the junction kept 2 bases outside the gene matches. CDR1 and CDR2 (germline): SEHNR, FQNEAQ (reference sequence). The CDR3 protein is CASSSDRDYGYTF. The CDR3 DNA sequence: TGTGCCAGCAGCTCTGACAGGGACTATGGCTACACCTTC.

Many counts were recorded for this clonotype. V gene TRBV19 combines with J gene TRBJ2-1; unclear D gene. The V gene lost 1 base and the J gene lost 5 bases, with 3 bases spanning the gap. The germline CDR1 and CDR2 sequences are LNHDA and SQIVND (reference sequence). The CDR3 is 12 residues long. The CDR3 DNA follows: TGTGCCAGTAGTATAGGGCACAATGAGCAGTTCTTC. This gives the protein CASSIGHNEQFF.

This clonotype was seen ten or more times. The rearrangement joins TRBV10-3 to TRBJ2-5; D gene unclear. Deletions cut 4 bases from V and 1 base from J, with 7 bases between. Germline V gene lookup returns CDR1 ENHRY and CDR2 SYGVKD. The CDR3 spans 13 residues. CDR3 residues: CAISATSQETQYF. CDR3 DNA sequence: TGTGCCATCAGTGCGACCTCCCAAGAGACCCAGTACTTC.

This clonotype has ten or more counts. J is TRBJ2-3 and V is TRBV7-9; maybe TRBD1 (5 bases). Germline V gene lookup returns CDR1 SEHNR and CDR2 FQNEAQ (reference sequence). V lost 5 bases and J 1 base, leaving 13 bases between the germline ends. The CDR3 is 15 amino acids. Here the CDR3 reads CASSPDRKRTDTQYF. CDR3 nucleotide sequence: TGTGCCAGCAGCCCCGACAGAAAACGCACAGATACGCAGTATTTT.

Only a few counts were recorded for this clonotype. The chain is built from TRBV29-1 and TRBJ2-5; D is perhaps TRBD1 (5 bases). The germline V and J ends were trimmed by 4 bases and 5 bases, with 17 bases remaining between them. Germline values: CDR1 SQVTM, CDR2 ANQGSEA. The CDR3 spans 14 residues. The CDR3 DNA follows: TGCAGCGTTGTTGGACATCGGGTCTCCGAGACCCAGTACTTC. This codes for CSVVGHRVSETQYF. Complete variable domain (other parts from reference TRBV29-1 and TRBJ2-5): SAVISQKPSRDICQRGTSLTIQCQVDSQVTMMFWYRQQPGQSLTLIATANQGSEATYESGFVIDKFPISRPNLTFSTLTVSNMSPEDSSIYLCSVVGHRVSETQYFGPGTRLLVL.

The chain couples TRBV2 to TRBJ2-2; the D call may be TRBD1 or TRBD2 (5 bases each). V was pared by 7 bases and J by 7 bases, with 19 bases between. CDR1 is SNHLY and CDR2 is FYNNEI in the germline V gene. The CDR3 sequence is 15 residues long. CDR3 loop: CASTPRGARGGELFF. CDR3 DNA sequence: TGTGCCAGCACCCCTCGCGGAGCGAGGGGCGGGGAGCTGTTTTTT.

In this sample, this clonotype turned up many times. The genes are TRBV7-2 and TRBJ1-2; D remains unclear. V dropped 1 base and J dropped 6 bases, with 15 bases sitting between them. This CDR3 is built from 15 residues. Germline CDR1 and CDR2: SGHTA and FQGNSA. The CDR3 sequence is CASSLEAATLNGYTF. The CDR3 region has the DNA TGTGCCAGCAGCTTAGAGGCAGCGACTCTCAATGGCTACACCTTC.

This clonotype has at least ten counts. The CDR3 nucleotides are TGCGCCAGCAGCCCAACAGGGAGACCTGAAGCTTTCTTT. Amino acids: CASSPTGRPEAFF. The chain is built from TRBV5-1 and TRBJ1-1; D perhaps matches TRBD1 (6 bases). CDR3 length: 13 residues. The germline V and J ends were trimmed by 4 bases and 6 bases, with 13 bases remaining between them. Germline loops: CDR1 SGHRS, CDR2 YFSETQ.

This clonotype came up many times. The chain links TRBV7-2 to TRBJ2-3; D is possibly TRBD2 (6 bases). V shed 8 bases and J shed 4 bases, with 13 bases lying between them. This CDR3 has 13 residues. Germline CDR1 is SGHTA and CDR2 is FQGNSA. CDR3 bases: TGTGCCAGCCGGGGGAATACAGCAGATACGCAGTATTTT. This sequence encodes CASRGNTADTQYF.

This clonotype appeared many times. The gene calls are TRBV7-9 and TRBJ2-2, with 11 bases lining up with TRBD2. The germline CDR1 and CDR2 sequences are SEHNR and FQNEAQ (reference sequence). V was clipped by 4 bases and J by 6 bases; unmatched bases: 4. The CDR3 is made up of 15 amino acids. The CDR3 is CASSSWTSGPGELFF. The CDR3 DNA is TGTGCCAGCAGCTCCTGGACTAGCGGGCCCGGGGAGCTGTTTTTT.

A few counts support this clonotype. At one of its ends the junction is not consistent with the germline gene, which may arise from a read error. The V and J genes are TRBV4-1 and TRBJ2-4; D possibly corresponds to TRBD2 (6 bases). This CDR3 contains 15 residues. Germline V gene sequence: CDR1 MGHRA, CDR2 YSYEKL. CDR3 amino acids: CASSYGAEEGNIQYF. The CDR3 coding sequence is TGTGCCAGCAGCTATGGGGCGGAGGAGGGAAACATTCAGTACTTC.

Ten or more counts support this clonotype. V is TRBV28 and J is TRBJ2-7; D perhaps matches TRBD1 (6 bases). The germline V and J ends were trimmed by 7 bases and 5 bases, with 21 bases remaining between them. The CDR3 has 15 residues. The germline gives CDR1 MDHEN, CDR2 SYDVKM. The CDR3 region is CASTPVYRDTNEQYF. The CDR3 DNA is TGTGCCAGCACCCCAGTCTACAGGGATACGAACGAGCAGTACTTC.

This clonotype was counted many times. The chain combines TRBV6-6 with TRBJ2-1; a weak D match, TRBD1 (5 bases). Germline CDR1 reads MNHNY; CDR2 reads SVGAGI (reference sequence). V shed 8 bases and J shed 4 bases, with 24 bases lying between them. The CDR3 covers 17 residues. In DNA form, the CDR3 reads TGTGCCAGCGGCTCAAGGGGAAGGGGCCGGGCATACAATGAGCAGTTCTTC. Its translation is CASGSRGRGRAYNEQFF.

Ten or more counts support this clonotype. This rearrangement joins TRBV7-2 to TRBJ2-1; tentatively, D is TRBD1 (5 bases). The germline CDR1 and CDR2 sequences are SGHTA and FQGNSA. The V end was cut by 2 bases, the J end by 0 bases, with 8 bases between. CDR3 length equals 15 residues. CDR3 in amino acids: CASSLRTISYNEQFF. The CDR3, as DNA: TGTGCCAGCAGCTTACGGACAATCTCCTACAATGAGCAGTTCTTC.

This clonotype was picked up many times. CDR3 in DNA: TGTGCCAGCAGCTTAGCGGGGAGGGGGTTCCATCCCTACGAGCAGTACTTC. Its protein is CASSLAGRGFHPYEQYF. V and J are TRBV7-2 and TRBJ2-7; maybe TRBD2 (7 bases). V shed 0 bases and J shed 2 bases, with 17 bases lying between them. The CDR3 consists of 17 residues. Germline V CDR1 and CDR2: SGHTA, FQGNSA.

In its sample, this clonotype was seen many times. A read error may account for a junction end that differs from germline. The V call is TRBV7-2, the J call TRBJ2-1; 7 bases match TRBD2. CDR3 size: 14 residues. The germline V gene has CDR1 SGHTA and CDR2 FQGNSA. CDR3 sequence (DNA): TGTGCCAGCAGCTTAATTCAGGGAGGGTCGAGGGAGATCTTC. It yields the protein CASSLIQGGSREIF.

This clonotype occurred many times. This rearrangement joins TRBV29-1 to TRBJ2-1, with TRBD1 as a possible D gene (5 bases). Germline CDR1 is SQVTM and CDR2 is ANQGSEA. The CDR3 loop spans 12 amino acids. Deletions cut 2 bases from V and 8 bases from J, with 10 bases between. The CDR3 region has the DNA TGCAGCGTTGAACAGGGCAACGATGAGCAGTTCTTC. It yields the protein CSVEQGNDEQFF.

The table lists this clonotype with many counts. The chain recombines TRBV28 with TRBJ1-2; D might be TRBD1 (6 bases). V was pared by 8 bases and J by 5 bases, with 12 bases between. There are 12 residues in the CDR3. Germline values: CDR1 MDHEN, CDR2 SYDVKM. The CDR3 protein is CASFRGGYGYTF. The DNA for the CDR3 is TGTGCCAGCTTCAGAGGGGGTTATGGCTACACCTTC.

This clonotype occurred many times. J is TRBJ1-2 and V is TRBV6-5, with TRBD1 matching 9 bases. Germline CDR1 reads MNHEY; CDR2 reads SVGAGI. The ends lost 6 bases at V and 4 bases at J; junction bases unmatched: 6. There are 14 residues in the CDR3. CDR3 sequence: CASRGVGQGYGYTF. The CDR3 DNA is TGTGCCAGCAGGGGAGTGGGACAGGGCTATGGCTACACCTTC.

This clonotype has a count of ten or more. This chain connects TRBV7-2 to TRBJ2-1; no reliable D call. V gave up 1 base and J gave up 0 bases, with 10 bases separating them. This CDR3 has 16 amino acids. The V gene's germline CDR1 is SGHTA and CDR2 FQGNSA. Written as DNA, the CDR3 is TGTGCCAGCAGCTTAGTAGGCCGGAGCTCCTACAATGAGCAGTTCTTC. Its translation: CASSLVGRSSYNEQFF.

This clonotype was counted many times. This chain joins TRBV7-2 and TRBJ2-7; D remains unclear. Germline CDR1 reads SGHTA; CDR2 reads FQGNSA. CDR3 length equals 12 residues. V was pared by 5 bases and J by 3 bases, with 8 bases between. The DNA of the CDR3 is TGTGCCAGCAGCCCAGGTCTCTACGAGCAGTACTTC. This encodes CASSPGLYEQYF.

At least ten counts were recorded for this clonotype. V is TRBV28 and J is TRBJ1-1; the D gene is possibly TRBD1 (6 bases). The length of the CDR3 is 14 residues. V shed 6 bases and J shed 1 base, with 12 bases lying between them. The germline gives CDR1 MDHEN, CDR2 SYDVKM. CDR3 residues: CASRQGQWNTEAFF. The CDR3 DNA sequence: TGTGCCAGCAGGCAAGGACAGTGGAACACTGAAGCTTTCTTT.

This clonotype was recorded at least ten times. At one boundary the junction diverges from the germline segment, which might be a read error. The V gene is TRBV20-1, the J gene TRBJ2-5; 7 bases match TRBD2. Germline CDR1 and CDR2: DFQATT and SNEGSKA (reference sequence). The CDR3 consists of 13 residues. DNA of the CDR3: TGCAGTGCCAGAGGACTAGACCAAGAGACCCAGTACTTC. Protein: CSARGLDQETQYF.

This clonotype has at least ten counts. This chain uses TRBV7-2 with TRBJ2-1; 14 bases match TRBD2. CDR1 SGHTA and CDR2 FQGNSA come from the germline V gene. The trim removed 5 bases at V and 5 bases at J, leaving 2 bases unmatched. This CDR3 spans 15 amino acids. This CDR3 reads CASSQTSGRDNEQFF. In DNA, the CDR3 is TGTGCCAGCAGCCAGACTAGCGGGAGGGACAATGAGCAGTTCTTC.

The sample holds many counts of this clonotype. V usage is TRBV19 and J usage is TRBJ1-1; TRBD1 matches 7 bases. The ends lost 4 bases at V and 7 bases at J; junction bases unmatched: 15. This CDR3 contains 16 residues. Germline CDR1 and CDR2: LNHDA and SQIVND (reference sequence). CDR3 loop: CASSRSQGPLNNEAFF. CDR3 sequence (DNA): TGTGCCAGTAGTAGATCACAGGGGCCGCTAAATAATGAAGCTTTCTTT.